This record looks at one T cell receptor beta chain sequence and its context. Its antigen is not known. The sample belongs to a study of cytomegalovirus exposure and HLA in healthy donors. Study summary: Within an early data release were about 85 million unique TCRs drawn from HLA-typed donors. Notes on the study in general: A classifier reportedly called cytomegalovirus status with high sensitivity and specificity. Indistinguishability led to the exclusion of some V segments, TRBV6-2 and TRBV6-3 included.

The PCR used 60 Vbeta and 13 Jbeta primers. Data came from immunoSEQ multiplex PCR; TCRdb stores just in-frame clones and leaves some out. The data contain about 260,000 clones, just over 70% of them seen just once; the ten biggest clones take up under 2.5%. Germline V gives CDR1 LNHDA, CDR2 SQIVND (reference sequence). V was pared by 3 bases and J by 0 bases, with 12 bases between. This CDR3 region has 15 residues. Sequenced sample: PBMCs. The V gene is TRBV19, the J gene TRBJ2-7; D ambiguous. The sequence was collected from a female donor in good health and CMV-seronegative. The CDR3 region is CASSIDGFRSYEQYF. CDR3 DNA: TGTGCCAGTAGTATTGATGGCTTCCGCTCCTACGAGCAGTACTTC.